Given below is one TCR beta chain in context. Its antigen remains unknown. The data originate from a study of blood T cells in healthy people across ages. The overall study: Through template switching, about one barcoded beta molecule was captured per two T cells, as measured in model experiments.

Study conclusions and caveats: While age rose, TCR beta diversity per million T cells dropped in a roughly linear way.

The second PCR ran about 6 to 11 cycles with a sample-barcoded 5' primer and J-beta primers. TCRdb reprocessed the 5' RACE reads with MiXCR, giving one entry per CDR3 protein. The sample yields 1.5 million to 2 million distinct CDR3 sequences, 40% to 55% seen once. The CDR3 covers 13 residues. V was trimmed by 4 bases and J by 6 bases, leaving 11 bases between them. Germline V gives CDR1 SGHVS, CDR2 FNYEAQ. Donors gave around 10 milliliters of peripheral blood apiece. Total RNA was isolated from each sample in quantities of at least 5.5 micrograms. The TCR comes from a woman aged 40 to 55 in good health. The sample comprised blood. The chain carries TRBV7-6 and TRBJ2-3; D is unresolved. CDR3 protein: CASSSRAPDTQYF. The CDR3 bases are TGTGCCAGCAGCTCCCGGGCCCCTGATACGCAGTATTTT.